The entry that follows covers one T cell receptor (beta chain) sequence. Its cognate antigen is unknown. The data are from a study of cytomegalovirus exposure and HLA in healthy donors. Study-wide context: Of roughly 400 genotyped donors, roughly 81% grouped in the Caucasian-associated ancestry cluster.

Germline values: CDR1 MGHRA, CDR2 YSYEKL. The V gene lost 1 base and the J gene lost 0 bases, with 16 bases spanning the gap. CDR3 size: 17 residues. General study points: Later work showed greater clonal expansion in HLA-associated TCR beta chains than in equally common others. Among CMV-associated TCR beta chains, most appeared HLA-restricted in a later analysis. In a later analysis, TCR beta V- and J-gene trimming showed a link to a missense DCLRE1C variant.

With 60 Vbeta and 13 Jbeta primers, the PCR was carried out. Only in-frame clones appear in the TCRdb table, and some are missing; sequencing was by immunoSEQ multiplex PCR. The sample holds about 98,000 clones, about four fifths seen once. This chain links TRBV4-1 with TRBJ2-7; D is possibly TRBD1 (6 bases). The sequence came from a female donor in good health and CMV-seropositive. The sample consisted of PBMCs. In DNA, the CDR3 is TGCGCCAGCAGCCAAGTTTTTGGGACAACGAGCTCCTACGAGCAGTACTTC. Its translation is CASSQVFGTTSSYEQYF.